The rows below give T cell receptor beta chains drawn from one sample of a study of shared clonotypes between healthy human individuals. TCRdb's copy holds only in-frame clones and misses some; the assay was immunoSEQ multiplex PCR. The repertoire includes roughly 1,000,000 clones, around three quarters of them detected once, and 0.61% sits in the top ten. The source material was memory CD4+ T cells from PBMCs. Source of these receptors: a man aged 18 to 35 in good health. Some clones in this sample may be carry-over from other donors' samples. Both conserved end residues are part of each CDR3. A D gene is named only where the DNA matches it firmly. Clone size appears in some rows only: once, few, many, or a class for an expanded clone.

TRBJ2-1 | NA | few | TRBV6-5 | CASHGGASYNEQFF | TGTGCCAGCCATGGGGGAGCATCCTACAATGAGCAGTTCTTC
TRBJ1-1 | NA | NA | TRBV18 | CASSPAGMSTEAFF | TGTGCCAGCTCACCAGCAGGGATGAGTACTGAAGCTTTCTTT
TRBJ1-2 | NA | NA | TRBV28 | CASSPPGDSVGYTF | TGTGCCAGCAGTCCCCCGGGGGACTCGGTCGGCTACACCTTC
TRBJ2-3 | NA | once | TRBV2 | CASVAGRLDTQYF | TGTGCCAGCGTGGCGGGGCGACTAGATACGCAGTATTTT
TRBJ1-3 | NA | few | TRBV19 | CASSPAGPSSAPGNTIYF | TGTGCCAGTAGCCCCGCGGGACCTTCCTCGGCCCCTGGAAACACCATATATTTT
TRBJ2-5 | NA | NA | TRBV11-2 | CASSPSGGRQETQYF | TGTGCCAGCAGCCCATCCGGCGGGCGCCAAGAGACCCAGTACTTC
TRBJ1-1 | NA | NA | TRBV6-6 | CASSSIMTGIEAFF | TGTGCCAGCAGTTCGATAATGACAGGAATTGAAGCTTTCTTT
TRBJ2-5 | TRBD1 | NA | TRBV5-4 | CASNHKQGAGETQYF | TGTGCCAGCAACCATAAACAGGGGGCTGGAGAGACCCAGTACTTC
TRBJ2-2 | NA | NA | TRBV4-1 | CASSPPANTGELFF | TGCGCCAGCAGCCCCCCAGCGAACACCGGGGAGCTGTTTTTT
TRBJ2-2 | NA | few | TRBV30 | CAWQRRGGGNTGELFF | TGTGCCTGGCAGAGAAGGGGTGGGGGAAACACCGGGGAGCTGTTTTTT
TRBJ1-1 | NA | few | TRBV30 | CAWSTQGYTEAFF | TGTGCCTGGAGTACTCAGGGGTATACTGAAGCTTTCTTT
TRBJ2-7 | TRBD2 | NA | TRBV28 | CASLAGGPVVYEQYF | TGTGCCAGCCTAGCGGGAGGGCCTGTAGTATACGAGCAGTACTTC
TRBJ1-2 | NA | NA | TRBV6-5 | CASSYSGTHYGYTF | TGTGCCAGCAGTTACAGTGGCACCCACTATGGCTACACCTTC
TRBJ2-3 | TRBD2 | NA | TRBV11-1 | CASSSFLGGSTDTQYF | TGTGCCAGCAGCTCTTTCCTGGGGGGGAGCACAGATACGCAGTATTTT
TRBJ1-1 | TRBD1 | NA | TRBV5-1 | CASSLGTGETEAFF | TGCGCCAGCAGCTTGGGGACAGGGGAAACTGAAGCTTTCTTT
TRBJ2-2 | NA | NA | TRBV18 | CASSPMTVNTGELFF | TGTGCCAGCTCACCAATGACAGTGAACACCGGGGAGCTGTTTTTT
TRBJ1-4 | TRBD1 | NA | TRBV6-5 | CASSRRQTGGEKLFF | TGTGCCAGCAGCCGCCGCCAGACAGGGGGCGAAAAACTGTTTTTT
TRBJ2-4 | NA | NA | TRBV19 | CASGQGNIQYF | TGTGCCAGCGGGCAGGGAAACATTCAGTACTTC
TRBJ1-5 | NA | NA | TRBV5-1 | CARYGGGGNQSQHF | TGCGCCCGATACGGGGGCGGAGGCAATCAGTCCCAGCATTTT
TRBJ2-3 | NA | NA | TRBV6-1 | CASSVSYTDTQYF | TGTGCCAGCAGTGTATCTTACACAGATACGCAGTATTTT
TRBJ2-1 | NA | NA | TRBV5-1 | CASSLEAENEQFF | TGCGCCAGCAGCTTGGAAGCGGAAAATGAGCAGTTCTTC
TRBJ1-4 | NA | NA | TRBV27 | CASSPLRPQGEKLFF | TGTGCCAGCAGTCCACTTCGTCCCCAGGGTGAAAAACTGTTTTTT
TRBJ1-2 | NA | NA | TRBV7-2 | CASSPRVRTGGYTF | TGTGCCAGCAGCCCAAGGGTCAGAACGGGTGGCTACACCTTC
TRBJ2-7 | NA | NA | TRBV27 | CASSPQRAGGSYEQYF | TGTGCCAGCAGCCCCCAGAGGGCAGGGGGGTCCTACGAGCAGTACTTC
TRBJ2-4 | TRBD2 | NA | TRBV2 | CASSRTSGRDIQYF | TGTGCCAGCAGTCGGACTAGCGGGAGGGACATTCAGTACTTC
TRBJ2-5 | NA | NA | TRBV11-2 | CASSLEGETQYF | TGTGCCAGCAGCCTCGAGGGGGAGACCCAGTACTTC